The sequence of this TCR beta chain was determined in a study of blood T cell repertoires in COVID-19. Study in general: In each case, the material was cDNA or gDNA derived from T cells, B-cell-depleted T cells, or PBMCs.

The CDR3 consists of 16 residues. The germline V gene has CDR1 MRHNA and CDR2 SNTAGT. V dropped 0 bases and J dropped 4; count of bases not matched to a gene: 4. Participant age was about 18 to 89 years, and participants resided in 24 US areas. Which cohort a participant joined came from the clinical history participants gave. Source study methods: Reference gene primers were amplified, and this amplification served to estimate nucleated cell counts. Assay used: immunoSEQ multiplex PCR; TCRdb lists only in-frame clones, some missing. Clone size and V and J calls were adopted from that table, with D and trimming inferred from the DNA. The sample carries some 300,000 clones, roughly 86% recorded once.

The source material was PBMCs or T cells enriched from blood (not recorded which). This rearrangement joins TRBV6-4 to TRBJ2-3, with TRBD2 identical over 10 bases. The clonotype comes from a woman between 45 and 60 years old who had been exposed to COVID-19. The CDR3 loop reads CASSDSLAGGPDTQYF. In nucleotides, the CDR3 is TGTGCCAGCAGTGACTCATTAGCGGGGGGCCCAGATACGCAGTATTTT.